This TCR beta chain came from a study of OX40 agonist ivuxolimab in advanced cancers. Study-wide background: In this cohort, patients received ivuxolimab, an agonistic anti-OX40 (CD134) antibody. Having had anti-PD-1, anti-PD-L1 or anti-CTLA-4 therapy before was allowed, and about 40% had some.

This clone was recorded only once. V shed 1 base and J shed 0 bases, with 10 bases lying between them. In germline, CDR1 is SGHRS, CDR2 YFSETQ. The CDR3 runs 15 residues. Method: immunoSEQ multiplex PCR; TCRdb's copy keeps in-frame clones and lacks some. The table lists about 54,000 clones, about nine tenths of them singletons. The rearrangement joins TRBV5-1 to TRBJ1-2; D call uncertain. The starting material was CD4+ or CD8+ T cells sorted from blood, obtained in a trial of the OX40 agonist ivuxolimab. This TCR derives from an adult with an advanced solid tumor such as melanoma, head and neck, liver or kidney cancer. CDR3 protein: CASSLISPSNYGYTF. CDR3 coding DNA: TGCGCCAGCAGCTTGATTAGCCCTTCTAACTATGGCTACACCTTC.